This TCR beta chain appears in the sequencing data of a study of shared clonotypes between healthy human individuals. Each cell subset's genomic DNA was divided evenly among several immunoSEQ plates. The method was immunoSEQ multiplex PCR; TCRdb's version includes in-frame clones alone and lacks a portion of them. The sample holds roughly 2.6 million clones; approximately 94% are singletons and the top ten take roughly 0.13%. Notes on the study in general: Among several donors, roughly 5% of naive CD4 clonotypes were found in common. Larger richness was generally estimated for naive than memory subsets. A small donor pool kept down the genetic and exposure-history diversity that was represented.

Regarding this clone: Antigen unknown.

The material sequenced was naive CD4+ T cells sorted from blood. Subset given: CD45RA+ positively selected. The TCR originated in a man between 18 and 35 years old in good health.

The CDR3 nucleotides read TGCGCCAGCGAGAAGACAGGGGTGGGGGAGACCCAGTACTTC. It is translated as CASEKTGVGETQYF. The chain is built from TRBV5-1 and TRBJ2-5; TRBD1 agrees at 8 bases. V shed 7 bases and J 5 bases; nucleotides not matched to a gene: 10. Germline lookup yields CDR1 SGHRS and CDR2 YFSETQ. The CDR3 loop spans 14 amino acids.